There are a few counts of the clone carrying this TCR beta chain. As yet, its antigen is unknown. Isolation of PBMCs was performed on 10 ml fresh peripheral blood. The sample comes from a study of T cells in Graves' hyperthyroidism and ophthalmopathy. Study-wide results and limits: Within blood appeared most thyroid clonotypes that had expanded above 0.001.

Amplification targeted TCR beta CDR3 regions from RNA transcripts. TCR CDR3 underwent first-round RT-PCR with the HTBI primer set. A single record per CDR3 protein comes from TCRdb applying MiXCR to the multiplex PCR reads. This table has about 24,000 distinct CDR3 sequences, around 47% appearing once. V gave up 6 bases and J gave up 2 bases; unmatched junction bases: 5. Germline V CDR1 and CDR2: WSHSY, SAAADI. The CDR3 loop spans 15 amino acids. The specimen was blood. The V gene is TRBV10-2, the J gene TRBJ2-3; 10 bases align to TRBD2. The clonotype comes from a woman aged 40 to 55 with Graves' hyperthyroidism that later progressed to Graves' ophthalmopathy. In DNA form, the CDR3 reads TGCGCCAGCAGAAGGCTAGCGGGAGACACAGATACGCAGTATTTT. This gives the protein CASRRLAGDTDTQYF.